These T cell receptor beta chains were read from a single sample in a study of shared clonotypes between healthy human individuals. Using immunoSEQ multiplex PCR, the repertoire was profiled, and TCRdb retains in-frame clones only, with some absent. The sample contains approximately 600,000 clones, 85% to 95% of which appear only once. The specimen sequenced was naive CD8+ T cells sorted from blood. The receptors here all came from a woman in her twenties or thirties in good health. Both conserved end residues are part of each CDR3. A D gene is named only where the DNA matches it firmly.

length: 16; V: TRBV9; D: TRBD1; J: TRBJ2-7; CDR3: CASSVAWTTGGDEQYF
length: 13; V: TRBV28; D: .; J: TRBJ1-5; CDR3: CASSPGRQQPQHF
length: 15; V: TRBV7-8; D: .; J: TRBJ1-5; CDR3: CASMPHRAGHQPQHF
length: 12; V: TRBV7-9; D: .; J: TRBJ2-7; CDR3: CASSSDSIEQYF
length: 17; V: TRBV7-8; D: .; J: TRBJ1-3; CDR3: CASSPRLGMIRGNTIYF
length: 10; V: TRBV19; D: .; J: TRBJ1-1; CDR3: CASSGSEAFF
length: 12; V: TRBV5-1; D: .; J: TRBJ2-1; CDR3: CASRGAYNEQFF
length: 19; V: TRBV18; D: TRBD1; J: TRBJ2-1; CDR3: CASSPQDRGPQSSYNEQFF
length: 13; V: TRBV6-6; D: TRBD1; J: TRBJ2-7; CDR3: CASSYGTQGEQYF
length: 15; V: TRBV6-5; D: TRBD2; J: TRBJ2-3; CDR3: CASSLWSGRSDTQYF
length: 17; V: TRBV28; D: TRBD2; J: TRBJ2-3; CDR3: CASRPIAGARSTDTQYF
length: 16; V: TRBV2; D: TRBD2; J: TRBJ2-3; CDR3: CASSEAGLAGEVTQYF
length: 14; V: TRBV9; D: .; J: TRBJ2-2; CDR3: CASESGMNTGELFF
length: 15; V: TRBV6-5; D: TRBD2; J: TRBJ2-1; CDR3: CASSSLAVTYNEQFF
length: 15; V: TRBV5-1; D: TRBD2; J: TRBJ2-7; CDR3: CASSPTSGGYYEQYF
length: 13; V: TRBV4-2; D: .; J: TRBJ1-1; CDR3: CASSQVPNTEAFF
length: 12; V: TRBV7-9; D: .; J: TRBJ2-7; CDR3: CASSPSPHEQYF